The rows below give T cell receptor beta chains drawn from one sample of a study of cytomegalovirus exposure and HLA in healthy donors. This table comes from immunoSEQ multiplex PCR, and its TCRdb copy is limited to in-frame clones, with some not included. The sample has about 96,000 clones, approximately 74% seen once. Sequencing was performed on PBMCs. The origin of the receptors is a woman aged 70-85 years in good health and CMV-seropositive. The CDR3 runs from the conserved cysteine through the conserved F or W. D genes are given only for firm matches. Rows may omit the clone size; those that give it use once, few, many or a size class.

D gene,V gene,J gene,clone size,CDR3 DNA,CDR3 protein
TRBD2,TRBV5-4,TRBJ2-3,.,TGTGCCAGCAGCTTGGCAGGACTAGCGGTTCTCACAGATACGCAGTATTTT,CASSLAGLAVLTDTQYF
TRBD1,TRBV7-9,TRBJ2-7,.,TGTGCCAGCAGCTTAGCGGGGACAGGGAACTACGAGCAGTACTTC,CASSLAGTGNYEQYF
.,TRBV6-5,TRBJ2-5,.,TGTGCCAGCAGCCTAGGACACGCCGAGACCCAGTACTTC,CASSLGHAETQYF
TRBD1,TRBV6-5,TRBJ2-2,.,TGTGCCAGCAGTTACTCTTGGACAGGGGGGACCGGGGAGCTGTTTTTT,CASSYSWTGGTGELFF
TRBD1,TRBV27,TRBJ2-7,.,TGTGCCAGCAGTTTATGGACAGGGGGGGCCTACGAGCAGTACTTC,CASSLWTGGAYEQYF
TRBD2,TRBV5-1,TRBJ2-1,.,TGCGCCAGCAGTTGGCGGGAGTTCTCTGTAAATGAGCAGTTCTTC,CASSWREFSVNEQFF
TRBD1,TRBV25-1,TRBJ2-5,.,TGTGCCAGCACGGAGTCAGGGGGCGCAGGGGAGACCCAGTACTTC,CASTESGGAGETQYF
TRBD2,TRBV7-2,TRBJ2-5,.,TGTGCCAGCAGCTTAGTTATCGGGGGAGGGGAGACCCAGTACTTC,CASSLVIGGGETQYF
.,TRBV7-9,TRBJ2-1,.,TGTGCCAGCAGCTTAGGATTCCTAAACAATGAGCAGTTCTTC,CASSLGFLNNEQFF
.,TRBV2,TRBJ1-4,.,TGTGCCAGCAGTGCTGAGGAAAAACTGTTTTTT,CASSAEEKLFF
.,TRBV18,TRBJ1-2,.,TGTGCCAGCTCACCGGGCAGGGATAACTATGGCTACACCTTC,CASSPGRDNYGYTF
TRBD2,TRBV28,TRBJ2-7,.,TGTGCCAGCAGTGGAAAATCGGGACTAGCGTCCTACGAGCAGTACTTC,CASSGKSGLASYEQYF
.,TRBV21-1,TRBJ2-5,.,TGTGCCAGCAGCGAGGGCGGGAGGGCTGGTGAGACCCAGTACTTC,CASSEGGRAGETQYF
.,TRBV6-1,TRBJ1-5,.,TGTGCCAGCAGTTTGGGCCGTACGGTTCAGCCCCAGCATTTT,CASSLGRTVQPQHF
.,TRBV6-6,TRBJ2-7,.,TGTGCCAGCAGGGCCTTTCAGGGGAACTACGAGCAGTACTTC,CASRAFQGNYEQYF
.,TRBV11-1,TRBJ2-5,.,TGTGCCAGCAGCTTTTCACAGGGCTGGAAGACCCAGTACTTC,CASSFSQGWKTQYF
.,TRBV7-2,TRBJ2-1,.,TGTGCCAGCACTATTAGAACCCTAGTAGCTCGGGAGCAGTTCTTC,CASTIRTLVAREQFF
TRBD1,TRBV19,TRBJ2-7,.,TGTGCCAGTAGTAATCGGACAGGGGGCCAGAAGTACGAGCAGTACTTC,CASSNRTGGQKYEQYF
TRBD2,TRBV27,TRBJ2-7,few,TGTGCCAGCAGTCTCCGGGGGGTAATCTCCTACGAGCAGTACTTC,CASSLRGVISYEQYF
TRBD2,TRBV15,TRBJ2-5,few,TGTGCCACCAGCCGAGCCCTAGCGGGAGAAGAGACCCAGTACTTC,CATSRALAGEETQYF
.,TRBV7-3,TRBJ2-1,once,TGTGCCAGCAGCTTACGCTCAGGTCGTGAGCTTCTGTTCTTC,CASSLRSGRELLFF
.,TRBV7-6,TRBJ2-1,once,TGTGCCAGCAGCTTAGCGGGACTTGGGACCCACAATGAGCAGTTCTTC,CASSLAGLGTHNEQFF
.,TRBV27,TRBJ2-6,.,TGTGCCAGCAGTTTAAGTGCAGGGCTGGATGGGGCCAACGTCCTGACTTTC,CASSLSAGLDGANVLTF
.,TRBV18,TRBJ2-7,.,TGTGCCAGCTCACCACCCGCAGGATCCTACGAGCAGTACTTC,CASSPPAGSYEQYF
.,TRBV11-2,TRBJ2-5,.,TGTGCCAGCAGCTTATGGGCACCAGACCAAGAGACCCAGTACTTC,CASSLWAPDQETQYF
TRBD1,TRBV6-5,TRBJ1-1,.,TGTGCCAGCAGCCCAAACCGGGACAGGGGGACAGCTTTCTTT,CASSPNRDRGTAFF
TRBD2,TRBV19,TRBJ2-1,few,TGTGCCAGTAGTATTCAAGCGGGAGCCAATGAGCAGTTCTTC,CASSIQAGANEQFF
TRBD1,TRBV7-7,TRBJ2-5,few,TGTGCTAGCAGCCGGGACAGGATAGGGGAGACCCAGTACTTC,CASSRDRIGETQYF
TRBD2,TRBV5-8,TRBJ2-7,.,TGTGCCAGCAGCTTAGGTAGTAGCGGGGCTTACGAGCAGTACTTC,CASSLGSSGAYEQYF
.,TRBV28,TRBJ1-5,.,TGTGCCAGCAGTGTACAGGGATTCGATCAGCCCCAGCATTTT,CASSVQGFDQPQHF